This TCR beta chain originates from a study of shared T cell receptors in the human thymus. Trimming removed 6 bases from V and 6 bases from J, with 9 bases in between. CDR1 SGHNT and CDR2 YYREEE come from the germline V gene (reference sequence). CDR3 length equals 12 residues. Generated by immunoSEQ multiplex PCR, the TCRdb table keeps only in-frame clones and is missing some. The table shows approximately 760,000 clones, with roughly 88% occurring only once. These data were also reused for a study on human thymus T cells.

The chain joins TRBV5-4 to TRBJ2-2; tentatively, D is TRBD2 (7 bases). What was sequenced was thymocytes. This sequence was found in a girl under three years old with a congenital heart defect. The CDR3 nucleotides read TGTGCCAGCAAGGGGGGGGCCGGGGAGCTGTTTTTT. Its translation is CASKGGAGELFF.